This paragraph covers one T cell receptor beta chain sequence. What this receptor recognizes is not known. The sample holds no much larger clone one base away, and base qualities are not on file. As encoded in the germline V gene, CDR1 is KGHSH while CDR2 is LQKENI. The CDR3 numbers 15 residues from cysteine through phenylalanine. Only the CDR3 part of the read is kept: 45 bases, read in frame from the first base. V and J are truncated by 5 bases and 5 bases respectively, leaving an intervening sequence of 18 bases. Collaborating institutions collected whole blood in K2EDTA tubes following their own protocols. For TCRbeta analysis, collaborators shipped samples as frozen whole blood, isolated PBMCs, or DNA extracted from either of those sample types. TCRbeta CDR3 regions were amplified from genomic DNA by means of the immunoSEQ Assay, a bias-controlled multiplex PCR. The source study handled its data this way. Nucleated cell counts per sample were estimated from amplification of reference gene primers within the assay. To quantify the absolute abundance of each unique TCRbeta CDR3 rearrangement, sequence reads were collapsed and filtered. For each sample, productive Simpson clonality was calculated as the square root of Simpson's diversity index across productive rearrangements. Imported from immuneACCESS, the table was reduced by TCRdb to in-frame sequences with V and J called. These copies leave out some clones; in studies compared against another copy, an unresolved V gene accounts for under half, and the cause of the remainder is not known. The V and J calls and clone size come from that table; D and trimming were worked out from the DNA. For this sample the table gives roughly 230,000 clones, of which around 82% were detected only once. The top ten clones comprise 3% to 4.5% of the sample.

These data come from a study of blood T cell repertoires in COVID-19 (dated by TCRdb to the early 2020s). For the wider study: Samples covering the acute and convalescent phases of COVID-19 were provided by collaborators in the United States, Italy and Spain. The prospective study material was composed of cDNA or gDNA derived from T cells, B-cell-depleted T cells, or PBMCs. The repertoires were released in a freely available public database meant as a resource for research on the immune response to SARS-CoV-2. Where available, HLA class I and class II types were taken from metadata supplied by the sample provider and were not determined by assay-based typing. The sample metadata nearly always contained a de-identified subject ID, COVID-19 status, age in years and sex. The samples were drawn from two sources: the first 160 participants of the ongoing ImmuneRACE study, and about 1,300 subjects contributed by 6 global collaborators. Subjects who had been exposed to COVID-19, were actively infected with it, or had recovered from it provided the deeply sampled blood TCRbeta repertoires that made up the dataset. Study-wide findings and limitations: How much clinical and demographic metadata was included differed by source and by participant, and the metadata was provided uncurated.

The rearrangement combines TRBV18 with TRBJ2-5; the D gene is perhaps TRBD1, on 6 matching bases. The sample taken for sequencing was peripheral blood. This clonotype originated in an elderly woman with acute or convalescent COVID-19. The CDR3 sequence is CASSDGQSGRETQYF. The DNA reads TGTGCCAGCTCAGACGGACAGAGCGGAAGGGAGACCCAGTACTTC.